The rows below give T cell receptor beta chains drawn from one sample of a study of CD8 T cells in ankylosing spondylitis. One entry per CDR3 protein results from TCRdb running MiXCR on the 5' RACE reads. Of almost 400,000 distinct CDR3 sequences in the sample, approximately 20% were seen once. The sequenced sample consisted of blood, either unsorted or a sorted T cell fraction (not recorded which). Receptors were obtained from a male donor with ankylosing spondylitis. The CDR3 runs from the conserved cysteine through the conserved F or W. Clone size is stated in some rows and not others, as once, few, many or a class when expanded.

CDR3 length: 14; V gene: TRBV5-1; clone size: few; CDR3 protein: CASGTQGANYGYTF
CDR3 length: 15; V gene: TRBV9; clone size: few; CDR3 protein: CASSGGLNTNYGYTF
CDR3 length: 13; V gene: TRBV6-2/TRBV6-3; clone size: few; CDR3 protein: CASSPKWGEEAFF
CDR3 length: 24; V gene: TRBV12-3/TRBV12-4; clone size: -; CDR3 protein: CASSLRRGWGQNSHLRTYNSPLHF
CDR3 length: 15; V gene: TRBV6-1; clone size: few; CDR3 protein: CASSQEGEHRRELFF
CDR3 length: 14; V gene: TRBV5-1; clone size: few; CDR3 protein: CASSLAGTGYGYTF
CDR3 length: 15; V gene: TRBV7-8; clone size: once; CDR3 protein: CASSFAGQGVSPLHF
CDR3 length: 12; V gene: TRBV11-1; clone size: -; CDR3 protein: CASSFDRDLQFF
CDR3 length: 15; V gene: TRBV5-1; clone size: -; CDR3 protein: CASSFLGTGANVLTF
CDR3 length: 14; V gene: TRBV2; clone size: -; CDR3 protein: CASISISYYNEQFF
CDR3 length: 17; V gene: TRBV20-1; clone size: few; CDR3 protein: CSASGRAGFRYTDTQYF
CDR3 length: 17; V gene: TRBV5-1; clone size: few; CDR3 protein: CASSLEIGFDSYNEQFF
CDR3 length: 16; V gene: TRBV28; clone size: -; CDR3 protein: CASSLYGGFFNQPQHF
CDR3 length: 13; V gene: TRBV5-1; clone size: -; CDR3 protein: CASSFSSTDTQYF
CDR3 length: 14; V gene: TRBV9; clone size: -; CDR3 protein: CASSVQQVTGELFF
CDR3 length: 15; V gene: TRBV20-1; clone size: -; CDR3 protein: CSAREGGGSYNEQFF
CDR3 length: 14; V gene: TRBV6-1; clone size: few; CDR3 protein: CASSLTAKNTEAFF
CDR3 length: 14; V gene: TRBV18; clone size: -; CDR3 protein: CASHLAGGRDTQYF
CDR3 length: 14; V gene: TRBV28; clone size: -; CDR3 protein: CASKGTGQFQPQHF
CDR3 length: 14; V gene: TRBV7-2; clone size: -; CDR3 protein: CASSLDGRVVEQYF
CDR3 length: 13; V gene: TRBV3-1; clone size: -; CDR3 protein: CASSHGDTLGQFF
CDR3 length: 17; V gene: TRBV20-1; clone size: -; CDR3 protein: CSARRVQGYPNTGELFF
CDR3 length: 16; V gene: TRBV12-3/TRBV12-4; clone size: -; CDR3 protein: CASSFIAGSNTGELFF
CDR3 length: 14; V gene: TRBV15; clone size: many; CDR3 protein: CATSRGGSTDTQYF
CDR3 length: 15; V gene: TRBV7-2; clone size: few; CDR3 protein: CASSLARAGRNTQYF
CDR3 length: 15; V gene: TRBV28; clone size: -; CDR3 protein: CAALKGSGTYNEQFF
CDR3 length: 15; V gene: TRBV20-1; clone size: -; CDR3 protein: CSARAPGPYDYEQYF
CDR3 length: 15; V gene: TRBV5-1; clone size: many; CDR3 protein: CASSLAASNTGELFF
CDR3 length: 15; V gene: TRBV29-1; clone size: few; CDR3 protein: CSVEGGTRGRNEQFF
CDR3 length: 17; V gene: TRBV7-2; clone size: few; CDR3 protein: CASSLGSSGLSYNEQFF
CDR3 length: 17; V gene: TRBV7-2; clone size: -; CDR3 protein: CASSPHQGLHVVNEQYF
CDR3 length: 16; V gene: TRBV12-3/TRBV12-4; clone size: -; CDR3 protein: CASSLSDVSNTDTQYF
CDR3 length: 13; V gene: TRBV19; clone size: -; CDR3 protein: CASSRGHRYEQYF
CDR3 length: 15; V gene: TRBV7-8; clone size: once; CDR3 protein: CASSPWVSGANVLTF
CDR3 length: 17; V gene: TRBV24-1; clone size: -; CDR3 protein: CATSLGGSGRARDTQYF
CDR3 length: 15; V gene: TRBV7-2; clone size: -; CDR3 protein: CASSLAAGLWETQYF
CDR3 length: 14; V gene: TRBV7-9; clone size: -; CDR3 protein: CASSRGKSSYEQYF
CDR3 length: 14; V gene: TRBV18; clone size: few; CDR3 protein: CASSSTGIKNIQYF
CDR3 length: 13; V gene: TRBV7-9; clone size: few; CDR3 protein: CASSSTGGFEQFF
CDR3 length: 15; V gene: TRBV12-3/TRBV12-4; clone size: -; CDR3 protein: CASSFSRHSGNTIYF
CDR3 length: 16; V gene: TRBV15; clone size: few; CDR3 protein: CATSRDDPSGTYEQYF
CDR3 length: 16; V gene: TRBV11-2; clone size: few; CDR3 protein: CASSSDLVLAKNIQYF
CDR3 length: 16; V gene: TRBV24-1; clone size: few; CDR3 protein: CATSDPRQGASNEQFF
CDR3 length: 14; V gene: TRBV5-6; clone size: few; CDR3 protein: CASSGLAFGDTQYF
CDR3 length: 14; V gene: TRBV11-2; clone size: -; CDR3 protein: CASRNRPPGTEAFF
CDR3 length: 15; V gene: TRBV6-1; clone size: few; CDR3 protein: CASSILATSYNEQFF
CDR3 length: 14; V gene: TRBV24-1; clone size: -; CDR3 protein: CATSEGGGYNEQFF
CDR3 length: 12; V gene: TRBV7-2; clone size: few; CDR3 protein: CASSDRTDTQYF
CDR3 length: 13; V gene: TRBV11-2; clone size: few; CDR3 protein: CASSPTRQGEQFF
CDR3 length: 12; V gene: TRBV20-1; clone size: few; CDR3 protein: CSAEDRDYEQYF
CDR3 length: 17; V gene: TRBV13; clone size: few; CDR3 protein: CASSFGTGGNSNQPQHF
CDR3 length: 13; V gene: TRBV7-9; clone size: -; CDR3 protein: CASKIAYQETQYF
CDR3 length: 15; V gene: TRBV7-9; clone size: few; CDR3 protein: CASSLQGASADTQYF
CDR3 length: 17; V gene: TRBV7-6; clone size: -; CDR3 protein: CASSPYSRTLMNTEAFF